A selection of T cell receptor beta chains follows, all from one sample in a study of cytomegalovirus exposure and HLA in healthy donors. Generated by immunoSEQ multiplex PCR, the TCRdb table keeps only in-frame clones and is missing some. The table records 250,000 to 350,000 clones, around 80% of them present only once. Sequences were obtained from PBMCs. The receptors were sampled from a girl aged 2-10 years in good health and CMV-seronegative. Each CDR3 is given with its conserved first and last residue. A D gene is named only where the DNA matches it firmly.

d_call v_call cdr3_length cdr3_aa
TRBD1 TRBV19 12 CASTTGYQPQHF
- TRBV4-2 16 CASSRHPSRGNYGYTF
- TRBV28 12 CASRGMDYGYTF
- TRBV4-1 15 CASSQGDSRNTEAFF
TRBD2 TRBV2 15 CASSRTSGISYEQYF
- TRBV15 18 CATSRALSKIDSKAEAFF
TRBD1 TRBV5-4 19 CASSLGPGQGIASTDTQYF
TRBD2 TRBV18 17 CASSPPSVAGRTGELFF
- TRBV9 12 CASSVSSNEQFF
TRBD2 TRBV9 15 CASSVSSGGYNEQFF
- TRBV5-1 14 CASSLESPRGEQYF
- TRBV6-1 14 CASSRWGLTYEQYF
TRBD1 TRBV6-1 14 CAEGAGHTLGEAFF
- TRBV9 16 CASSVDGLGHDTEAFF
TRBD1 TRBV28 13 CASGDRYFNEQFF
- TRBV5-1 18 CASSLVSPQSVMNTEAFF
TRBD2 TRBV27 17 CASSFIPILAGHNEQFF
- TRBV5-6 15 CASSFWAGRMSEQYF
TRBD1 TRBV18 15 CASSPLGTGVYEQYF
- TRBV7-9 13 CASSPGGVETQYF